The next 23 T cell receptor beta chains were all read from a single sample in a study of PD-1 blockade in classical Hodgkin lymphoma. Sequencing used immunoSEQ multiplex PCR; TCRdb keeps in-frame clones, though not all of them. The sample has 75,000 to 100,000 clones; 80% to 90% are singletons. The patients all showed relapse after autologous stem cell transplantation, while their brentuximab vedotin exposure varied. Material: peripheral blood mononuclear cells (PBMCs), obtained before the second cycle of nivolumab. Source of these receptors: a human donor with classical Hodgkin lymphoma.

The chain links TRBV5-4 to TRBJ1-1; TRBD1 matches at 10 bases. J was trimmed by 0 bases and V by 4 bases; bases with no gene match: 3. The CDR3 length is 15 residues. Germline V gene data show CDR1 as SGHNT and CDR2 as YYREEE (reference sequence). For the CDR3, the DNA is TGTGCCAGCAGCCTGGGACAGGGGATGAACACTGAAGCTTTCTTT. It is translated as CASSLGQGMNTEAFF.

The chain joins TRBV5-1 to TRBJ2-3; 9 nucleotides align to TRBD2. V gave up 5 bases and J gave up 1 base; unmatched junction bases: 8. The CDR3 covers 16 residues. Germline V gene sequence: CDR1 SGHRS, CDR2 YFSETQ. The CDR3 loop reads CASRLRLAAGTDTQYF. Written as DNA, the CDR3 is TGCGCCAGCAGGCTAAGACTAGCGGCCGGCACAGATACGCAGTATTTT. The full variable domain, its missing parts supplied by reference TRBV5-1 and TRBJ2-3, is KAGVTQTPRYLIKTRGQQVTLSCSPISGHRSVSWYQQTPGQGLQFLFEYFSETQRNKGNFPGRFSGRQFSNSRSEMNVSTLELGDSALYLCASRLRLAAGTDTQYFGPGTRLTVL.

This sequence joins TRBV19 and TRBJ1-1; 10 bases line up with TRBD1. This CDR3 comprises 15 residues. J was trimmed by 0 bases and V by 6 bases; bases with no gene match: 4. The germline CDR1 and CDR2 sequences are LNHDA and SQIVND (reference sequence). CDR3: CASRWTGGMNTEAFF. In DNA, the CDR3 is TGTGCCAGTAGGTGGACAGGGGGAATGAACACTGAAGCTTTCTTT.

The CDR3 sequence is CSVEKDRGGGYGYTF. The CDR3 DNA reads TGCAGCGTTGAAAAAGACAGGGGAGGAGGCTATGGCTACACCTTC. The chain carries TRBV29-1 and TRBJ1-2; 8 nucleotides agree with TRBD1. The CDR3 contains 15 residues. Unmatched junction bases numbered 9, after V lost 2 bases and J lost 4 bases. Germline-derived CDR1 and CDR2 are SQVTM and ANQGSEA.

The V gene is TRBV30, the J gene TRBJ2-4, with D uncertain. This CDR3 region has 12 residues. Trimming removed 3 bases from V and 5 bases from J, with 8 bases in between. Germline loops: CDR1 GTSNPN, CDR2 SVGIG (reference sequence). CDR3 residues: CAWSPVENIQYF. As DNA, the CDR3 is TGTGCCTGGAGCCCCGTGGAAAACATTCAGTACTTC. Drawing the rest from reference TRBV30 and TRBJ2-4, the complete variable domain is SQTIHQWPATLVQPVGSPLSLECTVEGTSNPNLYWYRQAAGRGLQLLFYSVGIGQISSEVPQNLSASRPQDRQFILSSKKLLLSDSGFYLCAWSPVENIQYFGAGTRLSVL.

The chain joins TRBV19 to TRBJ2-1; D is ambiguous. Germline lookup yields CDR1 LNHDA and CDR2 SQIVND (reference sequence). The V end was cut by 3 bases, the J end by 2 bases, with 11 bases between. There are 15 residues in the CDR3. The DNA for the CDR3 is TGTGCCAGTAGTATTGGAAACGGACCCTACAATGAGCAGTTCTTC. It yields the protein CASSIGNGPYNEQFF.

The V call is TRBV7-9, the J call TRBJ2-5; TRBD2 agrees at 8 bases. The V gene's germline CDR1 is SEHNR and CDR2 FQNEAQ (reference sequence). With V trimmed by 3 bases and J by 5 bases, 8 bases remained unmatched. This CDR3 comprises 15 residues. The CDR3 loop reads CASSFAGRAKETQYF. CDR3 nucleotide sequence: TGTGCCAGCAGCTTTGCCGGGAGGGCCAAGGAGACCCAGTACTTC.

The rearrangement links TRBV9 to TRBJ2-3; TRBD2 aligns across 8 bases. There are 14 residues in the CDR3. From germline, CDR1 is SGDLS and CDR2 YYNGEE. V lost 0 bases, J lost 6 bases, and 3 bases stayed unmatched. This chain's CDR3 is CASSVAGGGDTQYF. The CDR3 bases are TGTGCCAGCAGCGTAGCTGGCGGGGGGGATACGCAGTATTTT.

This clone has just a few counts. The chain uses TRBV27 and TRBJ2-6, with 14 nucleotides matching TRBD2. Germline V lookup: CDR1 MNHEY, CDR2 SMNVEV (reference sequence). This CDR3 is 20 amino acids long. J was trimmed by 0 bases and V by 4 bases; bases with no gene match: 8. The CDR3 nucleotides read TGTGCCAGCAGTTCCAGACTAGCGGGAGGGCCCCGCTCTGGGGCCAACGTCCTGACTTTC. This translates into CASSSRLAGGPRSGANVLTF.

The CDR3 sequence is CASRRHPSDYGYTF. The CDR3 nucleotides read TGTGCCAGTAGGCGACATCCTAGTGACTATGGCTACACCTTC. The chain links TRBV19 to TRBJ1-2, with D hard to call. V was pared by 6 bases and J by 3 bases, with 14 bases between. The CDR3 totals 14 residues. The germline V gene encodes CDR1 LNHDA and CDR2 SQIVND (reference sequence). Together with reference TRBV19 and TRBJ1-2, the CDR3 gives the full variable domain: DGGITQSPKYLFRKEGQNVTLSCEQNLNHDAMYWYRQDPGQGLRLIYYSQIVNDFQKGDIAEGYSVSREKKESFPLTVTSAQKNPTAFYLCASRRHPSDYGYTFGSGTRLTVV.

The CDR3 nucleotides are TGTGCCAGCAGCGACACCGGGACTAGCGGCGACAATGAGCAGTTCTTC. Translation gives CASSDTGTSGDNEQFF. The V and J genes are TRBV13 and TRBJ2-1; 11 positions match TRBD2. Trimming cost V 5 bases and J 5 bases; bases outside gene matches: 8. Germline CDR1 reads PRHDT; CDR2 reads FYEKMQ (reference sequence). The CDR3 runs 16 residues.

The chain combines TRBV2 with TRBJ2-7, with 9 positions matching TRBD2. J lost 6 bases, V lost 4 bases, and 7 bases had no gene match. The length of the CDR3 is 14 residues. Per germline, CDR1 SNHLY and CDR2 FYNNEI. CDR3: CASSVALAGSEQYF. In DNA, the CDR3 is TGTGCCAGCAGTGTGGCCCTAGCGGGAAGCGAGCAGTACTTC.

This chain links TRBV10-3 with TRBJ1-1, with TRBD1 matching 7 bases. Per germline, CDR1 ENHRY and CDR2 SYGVKD. The J segment lost 0 bases and the V segment lost 6 bases, leaving 4 bases of the junction unmatched. This CDR3 has 14 residues. This chain's CDR3 is CAIRAGQLNTEAFF. Here the CDR3 DNA reads TGTGCCATCAGAGCGGGACAGCTGAACACTGAAGCTTTCTTT.

The chain uses TRBV19 and TRBJ1-3; 7 bases map to TRBD1. The CDR3 length is 16 residues. The trim removed 6 bases at V and 0 bases at J, leaving 8 bases unmatched. Germline lookup yields CDR1 LNHDA and CDR2 SQIVND (reference sequence). Written as DNA, the CDR3 is TGTGCCAGTAGCCGGGGACAGCTGAGCTCTGGAAACACCATATATTTT. Amino acid sequence: CASSRGQLSSGNTIYF.

The CDR3 sequence is CASSSGAFAGSTEAFF. In DNA, the CDR3 is TGTGCCAGCAGCTCGGGGGCGTTTGCAGGGAGCACTGAAGCTTTCTTT. The chain joins TRBV5-4 to TRBJ1-1, with D tentatively TRBD1 (6 bases). Per the germline V gene, CDR1 is SGHNT and CDR2 is YYREEE (reference sequence). CDR3 length: 16 amino acids. V was trimmed by 3 bases and J by 4 bases, leaving 19 bases between them.

The chain is built from TRBV14 and TRBJ2-3; 11 bases map to TRBD2. V lost 3 bases to trimming and J lost 5 bases; unmatched junction nucleotides: 7. Germline CDR1 is SGHDN and CDR2 is FVKESK. The CDR3 runs 16 residues. The CDR3 DNA follows: TGTGCCAGCAGCCAGATCCCAGGACTAGCGGGAGATACGCAGTATTTT. Amino acids: CASSQIPGLAGDTQYF.

The rearrangement uses TRBV11-2 and TRBJ2-1; TRBD1 matches at 10 bases. The CDR3 length is 15 residues. In germline, CDR1 is SGHAT, CDR2 FQNNGV. V lost 7 bases to trimming and J lost 9 bases; unmatched junction nucleotides: 12. This CDR3 is CASTVDRGQPGEQFF. CDR3 bases: TGTGCCAGCACCGTAGACAGGGGGCAGCCGGGTGAGCAGTTCTTC.

The chain combines TRBV7-3 with TRBJ2-2, with 7 nucleotides matching TRBD2. The V and J ends lost 6 bases and 0 bases, in that order; junction bases with no gene match: 1. Germline CDR1 is SGHTA and CDR2 is FQGTGA. The CDR3 extends over 14 amino acids. CDR3 protein: CASSRGANTGELFF. The CDR3 DNA reads as TGTGCCAGCAGTCGGGGGGCGAACACCGGGGAGCTGTTTTTT.

This clone has just one count. The CDR3 bases are TGTGCCTTAAAGGGCCCCTGGGATGAAGCTTTCTTT. Translating it yields CALKGPWDEAFF. The chain recombines TRBV6-1 with TRBJ1-1; D is uncertain. The germline V gene encodes CDR1 MNHNS and CDR2 SASEGT. The CDR3 extends over 12 amino acids. Trimming took off 11 bases at V and 7 bases at J, with 17 bases between the two ends.

The chain uses TRBV6-1 and TRBJ2-7; no reliable D call. Per the germline V gene, CDR1 is MNHNS and CDR2 is SASEGT. V lost 3 bases, J lost 3 bases, and 0 bases lay in between. The CDR3 runs to 10 residues. The CDR3 is CASSDYEQYF. CDR3 in DNA: TGTGCCAGCAGTGACTACGAGCAGTACTTC.

The chain carries TRBV10-3 and TRBJ2-1; 12 positions agree with TRBD2. The V and J ends lost 8 bases and 9 bases, in that order; junction bases with no gene match: 8. The CDR3 runs to 14 residues. Per germline, CDR1 ENHRY and CDR2 SYGVKD. In DNA form, the CDR3 reads TGTGCCATCGCCGAACTAGCGGGAGGAGGTGAGCAGTTCTTC. It codes for CAIAELAGGGEQFF.

The chain links TRBV7-2 to TRBJ2-5, with unresolved D. V was pared by 2 bases and J by 0 bases, with 7 bases between. The CDR3 extends over 14 amino acids. The V gene's germline CDR1 is SGHTA and CDR2 FQGNSA. The CDR3, as DNA: TGTGCCAGCAGCTTAAATGGCGACCAAGAGACCCAGTACTTC. Translation gives CASSLNGDQETQYF.

The V gene is TRBV29-1, the J gene TRBJ1-2, with a weak D call TRBD1 (5 bases). There are 14 residues in the CDR3. V lost 7 bases and J lost 4, with 19 bases in between. Germline loops: CDR1 SQVTM, CDR2 ANQGSEA. The CDR3 spells CSAARDGNTYGYTF. The CDR3 DNA reads TGCAGCGCCGCTAGGGACGGGAATACCTATGGCTACACCTTC.